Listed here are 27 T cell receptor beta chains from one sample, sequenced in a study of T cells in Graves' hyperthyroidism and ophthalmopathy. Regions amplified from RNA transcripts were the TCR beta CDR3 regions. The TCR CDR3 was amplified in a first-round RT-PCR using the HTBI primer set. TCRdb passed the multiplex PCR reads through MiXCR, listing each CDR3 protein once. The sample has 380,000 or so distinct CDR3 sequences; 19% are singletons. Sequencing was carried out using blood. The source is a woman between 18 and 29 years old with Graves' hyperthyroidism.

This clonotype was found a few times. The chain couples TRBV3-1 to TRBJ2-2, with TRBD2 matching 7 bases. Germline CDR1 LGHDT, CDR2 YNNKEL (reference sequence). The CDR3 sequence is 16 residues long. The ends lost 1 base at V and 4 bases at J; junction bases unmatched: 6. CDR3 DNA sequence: TGTGCCAGCAGCCAAGTGGGCGGGGGATCCACCGGGGAGCTGTTTTTT. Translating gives CASSQVGGGSTGELFF.

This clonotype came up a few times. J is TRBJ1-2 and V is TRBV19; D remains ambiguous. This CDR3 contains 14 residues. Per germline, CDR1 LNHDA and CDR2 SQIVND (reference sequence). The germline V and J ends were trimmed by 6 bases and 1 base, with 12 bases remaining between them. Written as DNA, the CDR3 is TGTGCCAGTAGGATTCTCGGACTTAACTATGGCTACACCTTC. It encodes CASRILGLNYGYTF. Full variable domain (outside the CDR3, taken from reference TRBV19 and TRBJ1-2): DGGITQSPKYLFRKEGQNVTLSCEQNLNHDAMYWYRQDPGQGLRLIYYSQIVNDFQKGDIAEGYSVSREKKESFPLTVTSAQKNPTAFYLCASRILGLNYGYTFGSGTRLTVV.

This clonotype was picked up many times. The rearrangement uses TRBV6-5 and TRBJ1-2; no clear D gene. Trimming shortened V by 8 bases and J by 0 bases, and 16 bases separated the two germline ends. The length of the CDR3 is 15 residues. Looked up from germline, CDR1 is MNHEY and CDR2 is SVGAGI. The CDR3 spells CASSSEGLSNYGYTF. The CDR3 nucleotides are TGTGCCAGCTCGTCCGAGGGCTTATCTAACTATGGCTACACCTTC.

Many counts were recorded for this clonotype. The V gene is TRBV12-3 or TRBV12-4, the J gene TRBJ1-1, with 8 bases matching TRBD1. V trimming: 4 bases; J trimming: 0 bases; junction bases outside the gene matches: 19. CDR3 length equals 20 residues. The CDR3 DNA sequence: TGTGCCAGCAGTTCGCCTAAAACAGGGGGACGGGAGAGAATGAACACTGAAGCTTTCTTT. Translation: CASSSPKTGGRERMNTEAFF.

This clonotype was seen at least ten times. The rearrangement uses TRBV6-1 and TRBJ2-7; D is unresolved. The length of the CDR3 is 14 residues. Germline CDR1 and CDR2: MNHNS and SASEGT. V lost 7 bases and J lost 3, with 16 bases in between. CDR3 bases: TGTGCCAGCAAAAAGATAGACGGAGACTACGAGCAGTACTTC. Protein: CASKKIDGDYEQYF.

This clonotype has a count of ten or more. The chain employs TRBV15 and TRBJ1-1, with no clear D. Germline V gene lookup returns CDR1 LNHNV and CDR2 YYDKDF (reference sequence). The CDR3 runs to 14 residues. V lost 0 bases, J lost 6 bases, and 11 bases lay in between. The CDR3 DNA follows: TGTGCCACCAGCAGAGAAAGACAAGGCCCTGAAGCTTTCTTT. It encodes CATSRERQGPEAFF.

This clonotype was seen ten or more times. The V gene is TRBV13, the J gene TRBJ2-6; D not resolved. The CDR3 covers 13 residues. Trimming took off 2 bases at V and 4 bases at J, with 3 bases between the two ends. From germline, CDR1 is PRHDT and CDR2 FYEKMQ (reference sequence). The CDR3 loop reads CASSLTGANVLTF. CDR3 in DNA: TGTGCCAGCAGCTTAACAGGGGCCAACGTCCTGACTTTC.

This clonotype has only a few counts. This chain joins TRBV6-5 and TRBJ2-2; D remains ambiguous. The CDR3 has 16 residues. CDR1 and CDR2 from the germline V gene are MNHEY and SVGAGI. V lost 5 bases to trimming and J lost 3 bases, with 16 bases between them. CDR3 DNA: TGTGCCAGCAGTACAACTCGGATCCAGGACACCGGGGAGCTGTTTTTT. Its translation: CASSTTRIQDTGELFF.

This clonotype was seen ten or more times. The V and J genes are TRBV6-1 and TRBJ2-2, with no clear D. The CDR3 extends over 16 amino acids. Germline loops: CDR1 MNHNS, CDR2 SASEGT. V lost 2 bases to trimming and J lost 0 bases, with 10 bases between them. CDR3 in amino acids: CASSELRTANTGELFF. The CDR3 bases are TGTGCCAGCAGTGAATTGCGCACCGCGAACACCGGGGAGCTGTTTTTT.

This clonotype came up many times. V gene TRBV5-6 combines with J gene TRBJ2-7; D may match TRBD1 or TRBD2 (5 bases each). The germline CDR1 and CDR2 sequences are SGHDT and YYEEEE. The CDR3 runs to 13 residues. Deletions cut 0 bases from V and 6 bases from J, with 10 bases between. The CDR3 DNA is TGTGCCAGCAGCTTGGGATCGGGGCGCGAGCAGTACTTC. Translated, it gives CASSLGSGREQYF.

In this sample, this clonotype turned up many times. The chain's CDR3 is CASSPYEGQNTQYF. CDR3 bases: TGTGCCAGCAGCCCGTACGAGGGGCAAAATACGCAGTATTTT. The V gene is TRBV7-6, the J gene TRBJ2-3; D may match TRBD1 or TRBD2 (5 bases each). The ends were cut back, 5 bases at V and 7 bases at J, with 16 bases in the middle. From germline, CDR1 is SGHVS and CDR2 FNYEAQ. This CDR3 contains 14 residues.

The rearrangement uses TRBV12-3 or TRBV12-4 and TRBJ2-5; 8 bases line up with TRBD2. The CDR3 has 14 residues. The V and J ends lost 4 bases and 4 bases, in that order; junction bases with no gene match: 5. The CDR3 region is CASSSLAGRETQYF. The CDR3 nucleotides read TGTGCCAGCAGTTCCTTAGCGGGGCGAGAGACCCAGTACTTC.

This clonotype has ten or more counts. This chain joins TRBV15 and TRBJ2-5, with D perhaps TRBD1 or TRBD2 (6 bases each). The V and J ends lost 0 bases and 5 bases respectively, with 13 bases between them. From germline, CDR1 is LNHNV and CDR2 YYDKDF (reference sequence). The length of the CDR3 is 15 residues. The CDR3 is CATSRDLTGGETQYF. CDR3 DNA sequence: TGTGCCACCAGCAGAGATCTGACAGGAGGGGAGACCCAGTACTTC.

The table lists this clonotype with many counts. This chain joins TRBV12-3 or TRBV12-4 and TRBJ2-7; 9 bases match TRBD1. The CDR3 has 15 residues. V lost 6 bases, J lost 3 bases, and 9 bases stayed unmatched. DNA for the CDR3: TGTGCCAGCAGCTGGGCCGGGACAGGGATCTACGAGCAGTACTTC. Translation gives CASSWAGTGIYEQYF.

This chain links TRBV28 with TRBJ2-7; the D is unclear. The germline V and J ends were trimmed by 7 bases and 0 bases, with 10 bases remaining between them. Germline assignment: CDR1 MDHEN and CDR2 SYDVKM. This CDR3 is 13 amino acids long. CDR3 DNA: TGTGCCAGCACCGAAAACTACTCCTACGAGCAGTACTTC. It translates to CASTENYSYEQYF.

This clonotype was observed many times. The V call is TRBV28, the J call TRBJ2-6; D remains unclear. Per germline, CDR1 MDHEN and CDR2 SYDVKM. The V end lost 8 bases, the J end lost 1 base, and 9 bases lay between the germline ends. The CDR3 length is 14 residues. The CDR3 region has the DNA TGTGCCAGCCGTGGCAGGTCTGGGGCCAACGTCCTGACTTTC. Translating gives CASRGRSGANVLTF.

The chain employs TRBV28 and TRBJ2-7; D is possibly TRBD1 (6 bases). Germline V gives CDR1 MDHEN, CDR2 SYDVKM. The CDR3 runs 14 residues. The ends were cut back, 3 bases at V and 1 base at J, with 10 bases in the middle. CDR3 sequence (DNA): TGTGCCAGCAGTTTTGGACAGCCGTCCTACGAGCAGTACTTC. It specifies CASSFGQPSYEQYF.

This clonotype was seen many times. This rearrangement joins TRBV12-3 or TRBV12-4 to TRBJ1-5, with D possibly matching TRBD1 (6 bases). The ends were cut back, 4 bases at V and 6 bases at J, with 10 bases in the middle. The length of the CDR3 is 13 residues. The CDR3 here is CASSSRGVQPQHF. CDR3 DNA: TGTGCCAGCAGTTCCAGGGGCGTTCAGCCCCAGCATTTT.

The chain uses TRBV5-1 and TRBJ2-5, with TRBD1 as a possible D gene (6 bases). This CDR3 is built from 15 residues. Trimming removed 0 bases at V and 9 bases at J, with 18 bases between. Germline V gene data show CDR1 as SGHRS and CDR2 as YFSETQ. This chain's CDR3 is CASSLDRDTLGAQYF. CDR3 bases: TGCGCCAGCAGCTTGGATAGGGACACCCTGGGGGCCCAGTACTTC.

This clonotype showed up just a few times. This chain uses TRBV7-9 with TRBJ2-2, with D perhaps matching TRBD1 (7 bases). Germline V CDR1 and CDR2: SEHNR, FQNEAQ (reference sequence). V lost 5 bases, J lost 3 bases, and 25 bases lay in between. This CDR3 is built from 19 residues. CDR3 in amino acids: CASSPRVGGQRKDTGELFF. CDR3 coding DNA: TGTGCCAGCAGCCCCCGAGTGGGGGGACAGCGAAAGGACACCGGGGAGCTGTTTTTT. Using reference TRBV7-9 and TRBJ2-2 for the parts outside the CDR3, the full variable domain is DTGVSQNPRHKITKRGQNVTFRCDPISEHNRLYWYRQTLGQGPEFLTYFQNEAQLEKSRLLSDRFSAERPKGSFSTLEIQRTEQGDSAMYLCASSPRVGGQRKDTGELFFGEGSRLTVL.

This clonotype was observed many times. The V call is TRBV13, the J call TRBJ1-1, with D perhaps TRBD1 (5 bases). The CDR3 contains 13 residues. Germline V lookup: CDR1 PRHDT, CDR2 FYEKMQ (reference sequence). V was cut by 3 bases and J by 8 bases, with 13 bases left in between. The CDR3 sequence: CASSLQGAYEAFF. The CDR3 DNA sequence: TGTGCCAGCAGCTTGCAGGGCGCCTACGAAGCTTTCTTT.

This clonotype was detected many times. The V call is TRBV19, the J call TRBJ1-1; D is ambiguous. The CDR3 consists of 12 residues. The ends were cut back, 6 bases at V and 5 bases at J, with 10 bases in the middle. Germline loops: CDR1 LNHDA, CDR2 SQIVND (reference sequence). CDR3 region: CASSRRTTEAFF. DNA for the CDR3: TGTGCCAGTAGCCGTCGGACGACTGAAGCTTTCTTT.

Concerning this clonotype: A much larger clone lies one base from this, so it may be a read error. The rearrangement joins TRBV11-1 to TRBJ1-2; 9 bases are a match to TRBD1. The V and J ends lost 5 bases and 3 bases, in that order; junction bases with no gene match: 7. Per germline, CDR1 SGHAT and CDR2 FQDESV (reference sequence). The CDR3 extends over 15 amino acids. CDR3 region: CASSITGGIDYGYTF. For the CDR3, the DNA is TGTGCCAGCAGCATAACAGGGGGCATCGACTATGGCTACACCTTC.

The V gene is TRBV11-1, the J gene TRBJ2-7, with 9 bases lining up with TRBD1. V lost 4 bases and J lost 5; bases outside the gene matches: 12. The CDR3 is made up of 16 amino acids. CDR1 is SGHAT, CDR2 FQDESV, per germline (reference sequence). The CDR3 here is CASSSTTRDRANEQYF. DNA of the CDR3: TGTGCCAGCAGCTCCACGACCCGGGACAGGGCCAACGAGCAGTACTTC.

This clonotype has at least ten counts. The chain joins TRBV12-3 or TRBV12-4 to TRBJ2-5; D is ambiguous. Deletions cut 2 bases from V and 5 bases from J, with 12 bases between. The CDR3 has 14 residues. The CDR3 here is CASSLSARQETQYF. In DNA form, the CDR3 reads TGTGCCAGCAGTTTAAGTGCCCGGCAGGAGACCCAGTACTTC.

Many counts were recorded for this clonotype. Here the CDR3 reads CASSYSSNQPQHF. DNA of the CDR3: TGTGCCAGCAGTTACTCAAGCAATCAGCCCCAGCATTTT. This chain joins TRBV6-5 and TRBJ1-5; D unresolved. CDR3 length: 13 amino acids. V lost 0 bases and J 1 base, leaving 1 base between the germline ends. The germline V gene has CDR1 MNHEY and CDR2 SVGAGI.

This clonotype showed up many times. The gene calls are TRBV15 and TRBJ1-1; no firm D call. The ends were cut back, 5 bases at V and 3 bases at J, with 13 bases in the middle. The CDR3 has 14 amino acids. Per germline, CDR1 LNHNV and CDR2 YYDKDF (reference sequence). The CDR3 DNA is TGTGCCACCAGCGGCCGGATTGGGGACACTGAAGCTTTCTTT. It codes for CATSGRIGDTEAFF. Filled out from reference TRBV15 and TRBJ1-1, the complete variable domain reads DAMVIQNPRYQVTQFGKPVTLSCSQTLNHNVMYWYQQKSSQAPKLLFHYYDKDFNNEADTPDNFQSRRPNTSFCFLDIRSPGLGDTAMYLCATSGRIGDTEAFFGQGTRLTVV.